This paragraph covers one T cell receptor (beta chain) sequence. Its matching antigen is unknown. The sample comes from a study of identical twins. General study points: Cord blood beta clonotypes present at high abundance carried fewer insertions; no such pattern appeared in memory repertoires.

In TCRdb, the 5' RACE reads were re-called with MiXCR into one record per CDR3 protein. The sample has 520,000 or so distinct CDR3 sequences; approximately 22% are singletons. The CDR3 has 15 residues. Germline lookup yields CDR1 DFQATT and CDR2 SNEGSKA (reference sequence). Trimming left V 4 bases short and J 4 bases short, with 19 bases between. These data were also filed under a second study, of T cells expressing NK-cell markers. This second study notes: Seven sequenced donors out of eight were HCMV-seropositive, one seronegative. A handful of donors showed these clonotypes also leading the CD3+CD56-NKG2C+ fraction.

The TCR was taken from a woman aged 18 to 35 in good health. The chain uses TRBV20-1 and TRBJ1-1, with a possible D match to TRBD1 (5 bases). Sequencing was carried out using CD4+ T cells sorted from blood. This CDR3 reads CSAKALGGVITEAFF. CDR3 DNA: TGCAGTGCTAAAGCTCTTGGGGGAGTGATCACTGAAGCTTTCTTT.